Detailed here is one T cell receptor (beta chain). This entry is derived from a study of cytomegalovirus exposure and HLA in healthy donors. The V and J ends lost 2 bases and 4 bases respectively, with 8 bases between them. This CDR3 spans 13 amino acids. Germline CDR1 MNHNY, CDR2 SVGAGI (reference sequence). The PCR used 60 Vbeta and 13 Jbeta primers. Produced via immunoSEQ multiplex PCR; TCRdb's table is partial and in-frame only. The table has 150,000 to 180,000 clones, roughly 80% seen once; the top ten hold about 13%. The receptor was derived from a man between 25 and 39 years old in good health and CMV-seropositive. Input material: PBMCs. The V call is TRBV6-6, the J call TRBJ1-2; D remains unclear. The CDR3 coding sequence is TGTGCCAGCAGTTACCCAGTTACCTATGGCTACACCTTC. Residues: CASSYPVTYGYTF.